Listed here are 22 T cell receptor beta chains from one sample, sequenced in a study of blood T cell repertoires in COVID-19. Using immunoSEQ multiplex PCR, the repertoire was profiled, and TCRdb retains in-frame clones only, with some absent. Seen here are about 40,000 clones, 88% observed once, and the top ten hold 9%. Sequences were obtained from peripheral blood. Every receptor here comes from a woman in her seventies with acute or convalescent COVID-19.

V gene TRBV6-2 or TRBV6-3 combines with J gene TRBJ1-1; D may be TRBD1 (6 bases). CDR1 MNHEY and CDR2 SVGEGT come from the germline V gene. Trimming removed 5 bases at V and 7 bases at J, with 11 bases between. The CDR3 loop spans 12 amino acids. The CDR3 loop is CASSGTTDEAFF. CDR3 bases: TGTGCCAGCAGTGGGACAACCGATGAAGCTTTCTTT.

The chain has TRBV6-1 and TRBJ2-7; maybe TRBD2 (7 bases). There are 16 residues in the CDR3. Germline values: CDR1 MNHNS, CDR2 SASEGT. Trimming stripped 0 bases from V and 0 bases from J, with 12 bases between. The CDR3 DNA follows: TGTGCCAGCAGTGAAGCGGGGGGGGGCGCCTCCTACGAGCAGTACGTC. This sequence encodes CASSEAGGGASYEQYV.

V usage is TRBV29-1 and J usage is TRBJ2-1, with 11 positions matching TRBD2. Germline trimming cut 4 bases from V and 4 bases from J; bases unmatched to any gene: 6. In germline, CDR1 is SQVTM, CDR2 ANQGSEA. The CDR3 runs to 15 residues. As DNA, the CDR3 is TGCAGCGTTGGGACTTCTAGCGGGGGGTACAATGAGCAGTTCTTC. Residues: CSVGTSSGGYNEQFF.

J is TRBJ2-3 and V is TRBV19, with a weak D call TRBD1 (5 bases). Germline CDR1 and CDR2: LNHDA and SQIVND (reference sequence). This CDR3 is built from 16 residues. The V gene lost 6 bases and the J gene lost 2 bases, with 18 bases spanning the gap. CDR3 bases: TGTGCCAGTAGAGGGGCAGGGTCCTGGGACACAGATACGCAGTATTTT. Translating it yields CASRGAGSWDTDTQYF.

This clone was seen just once. The gene calls are TRBV6-4 and TRBJ1-6; D gene ambiguous. The CDR3 extends over 13 amino acids. CDR1 MRHNA and CDR2 SNTAGT come from the germline V gene. V dropped 3 bases and J dropped 7 bases, with 7 bases sitting between them. CDR3 loop: CASSEARNSPLHF. The CDR3 DNA is TGTGCCAGCAGTGAGGCCAGAAATTCACCCCTCCACTTT.

V and J are TRBV28 and TRBJ1-5; D is perhaps TRBD1 (5 bases). V was cut by 1 base and J by 3 bases, with 13 bases left in between. Per germline, CDR1 MDHEN and CDR2 SYDVKM. This CDR3 is built from 16 residues. As DNA, the CDR3 is TGTGCCAGCAGTTTATTCGGGGGGGAGAACAATCAGCCCCAGCATTTT. It codes for CASSLFGGENNQPQHF. The full variable domain, rest sourced from reference TRBV28 and TRBJ1-5, is DVKVTQSSRYLVKRTGEKVFLECVQDMDHENMFWYRQDPGLGLRLIYFSYDVKMKEKGDIPEGYSVSREKKERFSLILESASTNQTSMYLCASSLFGGENNQPQHFGDGTRLSIL.

The chain combines TRBV30 with TRBJ1-2, with a weak D call TRBD1 (5 bases). Germline V gives CDR1 GTSNPN, CDR2 SVGIG (reference sequence). There are 12 residues in the CDR3. Trimming left V 6 bases short and J 8 bases short, with 16 bases between. Here the CDR3 reads CACEVGGSGYTF. The CDR3 bases are TGTGCCTGTGAGGTGGGGGGATCCGGCTACACCTTC.

This clone was seen once. This rearrangement joins TRBV18 to TRBJ2-1; possible D gene TRBD1, 6 bases. Trimming left V 4 bases short and J 5 bases short, with 9 bases between. This CDR3 is 13 amino acids long. Germline CDR1 KGHSH, CDR2 LQKENI. The CDR3 nucleotides are TGTGCCAGCTCACGGGGGCGGGACAATGAGCAGTTCTTC. It translates to CASSRGRDNEQFF.

V usage is TRBV19 and J usage is TRBJ1-1; D is perhaps TRBD1 (6 bases). Germline loops: CDR1 LNHDA, CDR2 SQIVND (reference sequence). There are 16 residues in the CDR3. Between the trimmed V and J ends, which lost 5 bases and 1 base, there was a span of 17 bases. In DNA, the CDR3 is TGTGCCAGTAGTCCCTTACACGACAGGAGGAACACTGAAGCTTTCTTT. Its translation is CASSPLHDRRNTEAFF.

The chain is built from TRBV12-3 or TRBV12-4 and TRBJ1-2, with 10 bases fitting TRBD1. The length of the CDR3 is 12 residues. The V gene end was trimmed by 7 bases and the J gene end by 10 bases; junction bases not matched to a gene: 6. In DNA form, the CDR3 reads TGTGCCAGCACTAGGGACAGGGGTTTCTACACCTTC. This gives the protein CASTRDRGFYTF.

The V gene is TRBV29-1, the J gene TRBJ1-6; 9 bases match TRBD1. CDR1 and CDR2 from the germline V gene are SQVTM and ANQGSEA. This CDR3 spans 13 amino acids. J lost 6 bases, V lost 4 bases, and 1 base had no gene match. The CDR3 sequence: CSVGDRVNSPLHF. In DNA form, the CDR3 reads TGCAGCGTTGGGGACAGGGTTAATTCACCCCTCCACTTT.

The chain links TRBV3-1 (or the pseudogene TRBV3-2) to TRBJ1-5; D not certain. Germline CDR1 is LGHDT and CDR2 is YNNKEL (reference sequence). V was pared by 1 base and J by 0 bases, with 10 bases between. The CDR3 consists of 16 residues. CDR3 sequence reads: CASSQASPYSNQPQHF. The CDR3 DNA reads TGTGCCAGCAGCCAAGCAAGCCCATATAGCAATCAGCCCCAGCATTTT.

V usage is TRBV6-6 and J usage is TRBJ2-7; a weak D match, TRBD2 (6 bases). The CDR3 consists of 13 residues. The germline V gene has CDR1 MNHNY and CDR2 SVGAGI (reference sequence). Between the trimmed V and J ends, which lost 6 bases and 3 bases, there was a span of 12 bases. The CDR3 nucleotides are TGTGCCAGCAGGGATCCGGGACTCTACGAGCAGTACGTC. This gives the protein CASRDPGLYEQYV.

The chain has TRBV27 and TRBJ1-1; D may be TRBD1 (6 bases). The germline V gene encodes CDR1 MNHEY and CDR2 SMNVEV (reference sequence). The CDR3 is 14 amino acids. V lost 5 bases and J lost 1, with 11 bases in between. CDR3 coding DNA: TGTGCCAGCAGTGGCCTACAGGGGAACACTGAAGCTTTCTTT. It codes for CASSGLQGNTEAFF.

This sequence joins TRBV5-1 and TRBJ1-4; D is ambiguous. Trimming took 2 bases from V and 3 from J, leaving 11 bases between them. Germline V lookup: CDR1 SGHRS, CDR2 YFSETQ. The CDR3 runs to 15 residues. The CDR3 sequence is CASSFQTPPNEKLFF. DNA for the CDR3: TGCGCCAGCAGCTTCCAGACACCGCCTAATGAAAAACTGTTTTTT. Variable domain in full (rest from reference TRBV5-1 and TRBJ1-4): KAGVTQTPRYLIKTRGQQVTLSCSPISGHRSVSWYQQTPGQGLQFLFEYFSETQRNKGNFPGRFSGRQFSNSRSEMNVSTLELGDSALYLCASSFQTPPNEKLFFGSGTQLSVL.

The chain carries TRBV10-1 and TRBJ1-6; D gene ambiguous. V was pared by 3 bases and J by 7 bases, with 7 bases between. CDR3 length: 13 residues. Per germline, CDR1 WNHNN and CDR2 SYGVQD (reference sequence). DNA of the CDR3: TGCGCCAGCAGTGAACGAGGAAATTCACCCCTCCACTTT. It specifies CASSERGNSPLHF.

In its sample, this clone was seen a few times. The rearrangement joins TRBV16 to TRBJ1-2; D is unresolved. This CDR3 is built from 14 residues. V dropped 1 base and J dropped 8 bases, with 14 bases sitting between them. Germline assignment: CDR1 KGHSY and CDR2 FQNENV. CDR3 region: CASSQLRDPTGYTF. CDR3 nucleotide sequence: TGTGCCAGCAGCCAATTGAGAGATCCAACCGGCTACACCTTC. The entire variable domain, with the rest obtained from reference TRBV16 and TRBJ1-2, is as follows: GEEVAQTPKHLVRGEGQKAKLYCAPIKGHSYVFWYQQVLKNEFKFLISFQNENVFDETGMPKERFSAKCLPNSPCSLEIQATKLEDSAVYFCASSQLRDPTGYTFGSGTRLTVV.

V usage is TRBV6-6 and J usage is TRBJ1-1, with TRBD1 matching 7 bases. J was trimmed by 7 bases and V by 2 bases; bases with no gene match: 7. The CDR3 is 14 residues long. Germline CDR1 MNHNY, CDR2 SVGAGI (reference sequence). For the CDR3, the DNA is TGTGCCAGCAGTTACGGACAGGATAGTGTTGAAGCTTTCTTT. Encoded protein: CASSYGQDSVEAFF.

CDR3 residues: CASSPGQGTDTQYF. Written as DNA, the CDR3 is TGTGCCAGCAGCCCAGGACAGGGAACAGATACGCAGTATTTT. The V call is TRBV7-8, the J call TRBJ2-3, with 8 nucleotides matching TRBD1. The V and J ends lost 5 bases and 3 bases, in that order; junction bases with no gene match: 4. In germline, CDR1 is SGHVS, CDR2 FQNEAQ. The CDR3 runs to 14 residues. Variable domain in full (rest from reference TRBV7-8 and TRBJ2-3): GAGVSQSPRYKVAKRGQDVALRCDPISGHVSLFWYQQALGQGPEFLTYFQNEAQLDKSGLPSDRFFAERPEGSVSTLKIQRTQQEDSAVYLCASSPGQGTDTQYFGPGTRLTVL.

V usage is TRBV6-2 or TRBV6-3 and J usage is TRBJ2-5; TRBD2 matches 9 bases. CDR1 and CDR2 (germline): MNHEY, SVGEGT. This CDR3 is built from 16 residues. The V gene end was trimmed by 5 bases and the J gene end by 4 bases; junction bases not matched to a gene: 11. CDR3 in amino acids: CASSPRLAVAGETQYF. In DNA, the CDR3 is TGTGCCAGCAGTCCGAGACTAGCGGTTGCAGGAGAGACCCAGTACTTC.

The V gene is TRBV6-5, the J gene TRBJ2-5; D not certain. With 0 bases removed from V and 6 bases from J, the gap between germline ends came to 8 bases. CDR3 length: 13 residues. Germline-derived CDR1 and CDR2 are MNHEY and SVGAGI. CDR3 DNA: TGTGCCAGCAGTTACTCGAATGGGCAGACCCAGTACTTC. Translation: CASSYSNGQTQYF.

The rearrangement joins TRBV19 to TRBJ1-6, with D unresolved. The V end was cut by 3 bases, the J end by 6 bases, with 6 bases between. CDR3 length: 13 amino acids. Germline V lookup: CDR1 LNHDA, CDR2 SQIVND (reference sequence). Here the CDR3 reads CASSMAGNSPLHF. As DNA, the CDR3 is TGTGCCAGTAGTATGGCGGGTAATTCACCCCTCCACTTT.